What follows are 8 T cell receptor beta chains derived from one specimen sequenced in a study of Ad26.COV2.S vaccination and SARS-CoV-2 variants. Sequencing was performed with immunoSEQ multiplex PCR; in TCRdb, only in-frame clones are kept and a portion is missing. This table has approximately 350,000 clones, more than 75% appearing once. Treatment: over 15 received Ad26.COV2.S at low or high dose, single or two shots; about 5 received placebo; per-sample allocation not given. At day 63 after the first vaccine or placebo injection, samples were drawn. The sample consisted of peripheral blood, taken in a trial of Ad26.COV2.S vaccine versus placebo. These receptor sequences come from a person between 18 and 65 years old who received the Ad26.COV2.S COVID-19 vaccine or a placebo.

The rearrangement uses TRBV18 and TRBJ1-2, with D possibly TRBD1 on 5 matching bases. The V end was cut by 4 bases, the J end by 3 bases, with 18 bases between. CDR3 length: 16 amino acids. Germline assignment: CDR1 KGHSH and CDR2 LQKENI. The CDR3 reads CASSRSTGQLDYGYTF. CDR3 DNA: TGTGCCAGCTCACGGAGTACAGGTCAATTGGACTATGGCTACACCTTC.

The J gene is TRBJ1-2, the V gene TRBV2; 7 nucleotides align to TRBD1. With 5 bases clipped from V and 5 bases from J, the junction kept 17 bases outside the gene matches. The CDR3 sequence is 17 residues long. CDR1 is SNHLY, CDR2 FYNNEI, per germline. The CDR3 nucleotides are TGTGCCAGCAGTAGGAGACAGGGCCTCCCAGACCATTATGGCTACACCTTC. This translates into CASSRRQGLPDHYGYTF.

The chain links TRBV7-2 to TRBJ2-7; TRBD1 agrees at 7 bases. CDR1 is SGHTA and CDR2 is FQGNSA in the germline V gene. With 3 bases clipped from V and 6 bases from J, the junction kept 8 bases outside the gene matches. The CDR3 consists of 14 residues. CDR3 sequence (DNA): TGTGCCAGCAGCTTTACACAGGGGTCAGGCGAGCAGTACTTC. Protein: CASSFTQGSGEQYF.

This clone came up once. The chain uses TRBV9 and TRBJ2-1, with a tentative D call TRBD1 (5 bases). Germline V lookup: CDR1 SGDLS, CDR2 YYNGEE. V dropped 4 bases and J dropped 12 bases, with 17 bases sitting between them. CDR3 size: 13 residues. CDR3 in DNA: TGTGCCAGCAGCCCGAACGTAGGGGTGGGGCAGTTCTTC. Translating it yields CASSPNVGVGQFF.

The sample holds a few counts of this clone. The chain has TRBV19 and TRBJ1-5; D gene ambiguous. The CDR3 loop spans 14 amino acids. Trimming stripped 5 bases from V and 3 bases from J, with 11 bases between. Germline CDR1 reads LNHDA; CDR2 reads SQIVND (reference sequence). The CDR3 nucleotides are TGTGCCAGTAGTCCGAGGTCCTTCAATCAGCCCCAGCATTTT. It specifies CASSPRSFNQPQHF.

This chain links TRBV11-3 with TRBJ1-3, with D uncertain. Germline V gives CDR1 SGHNT, CDR2 YENEEA. The CDR3 consists of 13 residues. Trimming took off 4 bases at V and 5 bases at J, with 9 bases between the two ends. The CDR3 DNA reads TGTGCCAGCAGCTCCGGACCGAGAAACACCATATATTTT. This translates into CASSSGPRNTIYF.

This clone was found once. Written as DNA, the CDR3 is TGTGCCAGCAGTTATCGGGCAGTCGAGCAGTACTTC. Its protein product is CASSYRAVEQYF. This chain joins TRBV6-6 and TRBJ2-7; no clear D gene. The CDR3 contains 12 residues. Germline-derived CDR1 and CDR2 are MNHNY and SVGAGI (reference sequence). Trimming shortened V by 3 bases and J by 6 bases, and 9 bases separated the two germline ends.

The chain recombines TRBV15 with TRBJ1-1; D is ambiguous. The CDR3 runs 14 residues. V was trimmed by 0 bases and J by 1 base, leaving 6 bases between them. The germline gives CDR1 LNHNV, CDR2 YYDKDF (reference sequence). The CDR3 bases are TGTGCCACCAGCAGAGATGGGGAGAACACTGAAGCTTTCTTT. Its protein is CATSRDGENTEAFF. The full variable domain, completed using reference TRBV15 and TRBJ1-1, is DAMVIQNPRYQVTQFGKPVTLSCSQTLNHNVMYWYQQKSSQAPKLLFHYYDKDFNNEADTPDNFQSRRPNTSFCFLDIRSPGLGDTAMYLCATSRDGENTEAFFGQGTRLTVV.